This T cell receptor beta chain was sequenced for a study of blood T cell repertoires in COVID-19. Across the whole study: Sites in the United States, Italy and Spain provided acute and convalescent COVID-19 samples. PBMCs, B-cell-depleted T cells, or T cells provided the cDNA or gDNA that made up the material.

There are 13 residues in the CDR3. Germline V lookup: CDR1 MNHNY, CDR2 SVGAGI (reference sequence). Trimming took 4 bases from V and 3 from J, leaving 7 bases between them. As handled by the study authors: Amplification from reference gene primers served as the basis for estimated nucleated cell counts. The assay was immunoSEQ multiplex PCR, and TCRdb's table has in-frame clones only and misses some. V and J calls and clone size follow that table, whereas D and trimming were derived from the DNA. The sample consists of 110,000 or so clones, about four fifths of them appearing once. The V and J genes are TRBV6-6 and TRBJ1-5; no definite D call. The sequenced sample was peripheral blood. The source of this sequence is a woman between 40 and 55 years old with acute or convalescent COVID-19. The DNA of the CDR3 is TGTGCCAGCAGTTTAGCAGTCAATCAGCCCCAGCATTTT. Protein product: CASSLAVNQPQHF.